The TCR beta chain described here comes from a study of blood T cell repertoires in COVID-19. The protocol was immunoSEQ multiplex PCR, while the TCRdb copy is restricted to in-frame clones and leaves out a portion. The profile shows tens of thousands of clones, 70% to 85% of them singletons. V dropped 5 bases and J dropped 5; count of bases not matched to a gene: 10. Germline V gene data show CDR1 as LNHNV and CDR2 as YYDKDF (reference sequence). The CDR3 extends over 15 amino acids. Sample: peripheral blood. The sequence was obtained from a human donor in a cohort sampled during active COVID-19. The chain links TRBV15 to TRBJ2-5, with 8 bases that match TRBD2. The CDR3 DNA reads as TGTGCCACCAGCCCCCATAGCGGGAAGGCGGAGACCCAGTACTTC. Amino acid sequence: CATSPHSGKAETQYF.